Listed below are T cell receptor beta chains from one sample, sequenced in a study of response to subunit inactivated influenza vaccine. TCRdb re-derived calls from the RT-PCR reads in MiXCR, one entry per CDR3 protein. This table holds approximately 500,000 distinct CDR3 sequences, about an eighth found once. The material was PBMCs from blood, obtained 45 days after vaccination. The origin of the receptors is a man aged 50-60 years who received an inactivated influenza vaccine. CDR3s include the opening cysteine and the closing phenylalanine or tryptophan. The order of the fields is J gene, clone size, V gene, D gene, CDR3 protein, CDR3 DNA. The D gene is left open where the match is weak. Not every row has a clone size; where given, it reads once, few, many or a size class.

>TRBJ1-2|few|TRBV6-1|TRBD1
CATKDGAGGYGYTF
TGTGCCACCAAAGACGGGGCAGGGGGGTATGGCTACACCTTC
>TRBJ2-3|.|TRBV5-1|TRBD1
CASAGTDSTDTQYF
TGCGCCAGCGCCGGGACAGATAGCACAGATACGCAGTATTTT
>TRBJ2-7|few|TRBV9|TRBD2
CASSPKREDEQYF
TGTGCCAGCAGCCCTAAGCGGGAGGACGAGCAGTACTTC
>TRBJ2-7|.|TRBV4-1|.
CASSQLYPSSYEQYF
TGCGCCAGCAGCCAATTGTACCCAAGCTCCTACGAGCAGTACTTC
>TRBJ2-1|.|TRBV7-2|TRBD2
CASNFGGAYNEQFF
TGTGCCAGCAACTTCGGGGGGGCCTACAATGAGCAGTTCTTC
>TRBJ2-4|.|TRBV4-1|TRBD2
CASSLGRGTSGRIAKNIQYF
TGCGCCAGCAGCCTTGGGCGGGGGACTAGCGGGAGAATAGCCAAAAACATTCAGTACTTC
>TRBJ1-2|few|TRBV6-1|.
CASSVGYNYGYTF
TGTGCCAGCAGCGTCGGATATAACTATGGCTACACCTTC
>TRBJ2-4|.|TRBV4-2|.
CASSQGGSKNIQYF
TGTGCCAGCAGCCAAGGCGGTTCCAAAAACATTCAGTACTTC
>TRBJ2-5|many|TRBV4-1|.
CASSQGERGKETQYF
TGCGCCAGCAGCCAAGGGGAAAGGGGGAAAGAGACCCAGTACTTC
>TRBJ2-7|.|TRBV7-9|TRBD1
CASSSTRDRGYEQYF
TGTGCCAGCAGCTCTACCCGGGACAGGGGCTACGAGCAGTACTTC
>TRBJ2-3|few|TRBV27|.
CASSLFAGSTDTQYF
TGTGCCAGCAGTCTGTTTGCGGGTAGCACAGATACGCAGTATTTT
>TRBJ2-3|.|TRBV7-9|.
CASSVGLPLADTQYF
TGTGCCAGCAGCGTGGGACTGCCGTTGGCAGATACGCAGTATTTT
>TRBJ2-5|.|TRBV4-2|TRBD2
CASSQPQRGETQYF
TGTGCCAGCAGCCAACCTCAGCGGGGAGAGACCCAGTACTTC
>TRBJ1-2|few|TRBV10-3|.
CAAGVGGYTF
TGTGCCGCAGGGGTCGGCGGCTACACCTTC
>TRBJ1-2|few|TRBV20-1|.
CSARPYGYTF
TGCAGTGCTAGGCCCTATGGCTACACCTTC
>TRBJ2-7|.|TRBV5-1|TRBD2
CASSSGLAGGVSYEQYF
TGCGCCAGCAGCTCCGGACTAGCGGGGGGCGTTTCCTACGAGCAGTACTTC
>TRBJ2-1|many|TRBV29-1|.
CSVVRDRAGNEQFF
TGCAGCGTAGTCCGGGACAGAGCGGGAAATGAGCAGTTCTTC
>TRBJ2-2|.|TRBV4-3|TRBD2
CASSPGLAGGLNTGELFF
TGCGCCAGCAGCCCAGGACTAGCGGGGGGGCTGAACACCGGGGAGCTGTTTTTT
>TRBJ1-5|few|TRBV10-1|.
CASSESIYPSNQPQHF
TGCGCCAGCAGTGAGTCGATTTATCCGAGCAATCAGCCCCAGCATTTT
>TRBJ2-7|few|TRBV7-9|TRBD1
CASSSAGTGFHEQYF
TGTGCCAGCAGCTCAGCCGGGACAGGGTTTCACGAGCAGTACTTC
>TRBJ2-1|medium-sized|TRBV5-1|.
CASSLGTVNEQFF
TGCGCCAGCAGCTTGGGGACAGTCAATGAGCAGTTCTTC
>TRBJ2-1|few|TRBV28|TRBD2
CASGQGLAFYNEQFF
TGTGCCAGCGGCCAAGGACTAGCGTTCTACAATGAGCAGTTCTTC
>TRBJ2-7|.|TRBV20-1|.
CSARNAGTPKAYEQYF
TGCAGTGCTAGAAACGCCGGGACCCCGAAGGCCTACGAGCAGTACTTC
>TRBJ2-1|many|TRBV12-3/TRBV12-4|.
CASSSGTFYNEQFF
TGTGCCAGCAGCTCGGGGACATTCTACAATGAGCAGTTCTTC
>TRBJ1-5|.|TRBV10-3|.
CAISVAEKNQPQHF
TGTGCCATCAGTGTAGCGGAGAAAAATCAGCCCCAGCATTTT
>TRBJ2-3|many|TRBV24-1|.
CATSDPTLAPSTDTQYF
TGTGCCACCAGTGACCCGACACTAGCTCCGAGCACAGATACGCAGTATTTT
>TRBJ1-2|many|TRBV12-3/TRBV12-4|.
CASSLFSGSGYTF
TGTGCCAGCAGTTTATTCAGCGGGAGCGGCTACACCTTC
>TRBJ2-3|few|TRBV6-5|TRBD2
CASSYFGGGRTDTQYF
TGTGCCAGCAGTTATTTTGGCGGGGGACGCACAGATACGCAGTATTTT
>TRBJ2-2|.|TRBV20-1|.
CSASLGNANTGELFF
TGCAGTGCTAGTTTAGGGAATGCGAACACCGGGGAGCTGTTTTTT
>TRBJ1-5|few|TRBV20-1|.
CSARDPSNSNQPQHF
TGCAGTGCTAGAGATCCCTCCAATAGCAATCAGCCCCAGCATTTT
>TRBJ2-4|.|TRBV4-1|TRBD1
CASSQHDRANIQYF
TGCGCCAGCAGCCAACACGACAGGGCCAACATTCAGTACTTC
>TRBJ2-6|.|TRBV18|.
CASSPVIESGANVLTF
TGTGCCAGCTCACCTGTGATTGAATCTGGGGCCAACGTCCTGACTTTC
>TRBJ2-4|many|TRBV7-2|TRBD1
CASSLWTGAKNIQYF
TGTGCCAGCAGCTTGTGGACAGGGGCCAAAAACATTCAGTACTTC
>TRBJ1-2|many|TRBV12-3/TRBV12-4|TRBD1
CASSFGQGPYGYTF
TGTGCCAGCAGTTTTGGACAGGGACCCTATGGCTACACCTTC
>TRBJ2-1|few|TRBV4-3|.
CASSHGLPGAEQFF
TGCGCCAGCAGCCACGGACTACCTGGAGCTGAGCAGTTCTTC
>TRBJ1-2|few|TRBV24-1|.
CATPDILYGYTF
TGTGCCACCCCTGACATCCTCTATGGCTACACCTTC
>TRBJ2-5|.|TRBV14|.
CASSPTAVGTQYF
TGTGCCAGCAGCCCGACCGCCGTGGGCACCCAGTACTTC
>TRBJ2-7|few|TRBV5-1|TRBD2
CASSVSGASSYEQYF
TGCGCCAGCAGCGTTAGCGGGGCGAGCTCCTACGAGCAGTACTTC
>TRBJ2-3|few|TRBV20-1|TRBD2
CSASRSSGSTDTQYF
TGCAGTGCTAGTAGGTCTAGCGGGAGCACAGATACGCAGTATTTT
>TRBJ1-1|.|TRBV24-1|.
CATSDLGHEAFF
TGTGCCACCAGTGATTTAGGTCACGAAGCTTTCTTT
>TRBJ2-7|.|TRBV20-1|.
CSASRGGANEQHF
TGCAGTGCTAGCCGAGGGGGAGCAAACGAGCAGCACTTC
>TRBJ2-6|few|TRBV2|.
CASGKQGVLTF
TGTGCCAGCGGAAAACAGGGTGTCCTGACTTTC
>TRBJ2-3|.|TRBV5-6|.
CASSRGLRQTDTQYF
TGTGCCAGCAGCAGGGGACTTCGCCAGACAGATACGCAGTATTTT
>TRBJ2-3|many|TRBV5-1|.
CASSLPADTQYF
TGCGCCAGCAGCTTGCCCGCAGATACGCAGTATTTT
>TRBJ2-7|few|TRBV9|TRBD1
CASSLGQTIHEQYF
TGTGCCAGCAGCTTGGGACAGACAATCCACGAGCAGTACTTC